The 22 T cell receptor beta chains listed next were all sequenced from one sample in a study of blood T cells in healthy people across ages. For the second PCR, which ran for 7 to 11 cycles, a sample-barcoded 5' primer and a J-beta primer mix were used. TCRdb redid the calling of the 5' RACE reads with MiXCR, one entry per CDR3 protein. The table lists about 780,000 distinct CDR3 sequences, under 30% of them singletons, with 3% in the top ten. These sequences were also reported in another study, on T cells of mothers and their children.

The sample was blood. The receptors were sampled from a boy younger than 18 in good health.

In the case of this clonotype: The missing conserved phenylalanine or tryptophan at the end of this CDR3 makes a read error likely. The V call is TRBV9, the J call TRBJ2-3, with TRBD2 matching over 13 bases. Germline V CDR1 and CDR2: SGDLS, YYNGEE. The CDR3 runs 15 residues. Trimming cost V 3 bases and J 4 bases; bases outside gene matches: 2. Here the CDR3 reads CASSGLAGGSDTQYL. CDR3 DNA: TGTGCCAGCAGCGGACTAGCGGGGGGTTCAGATACGCAGTATCTT.

In regard to this clonotype: The junction does not match germline at one end; this may be a read error. This sequence joins TRBV7-2 and TRBJ2-5; 8 nucleotides agree with TRBD2. Germline loops: CDR1 SGHTA, CDR2 FQGNSA. This CDR3 is 13 amino acids long. This CDR3 is CASSPPPTSEEFF. The DNA for the CDR3 is TGTGCCAGCAGCCCCCCTCCGACTAGCGAGGAGTTCTTC.

The rearrangement uses TRBV5-4 and TRBJ1-4, with unresolved D. This CDR3 has 12 amino acids. Trimming pared 2 bases from V and 10 bases from J, leaving 9 bases between. In germline, CDR1 is SGHNT, CDR2 YYREEE (reference sequence). This CDR3 reads CASSLSSGKLFF. In DNA, the CDR3 is TGTGCCAGCAGCTTATCCTCTGGAAAACTGTTTTTT. The complete variable domain, with remaining parts taken from reference TRBV5-4 and TRBJ1-4, reads ETGVTQSPTHLIKTRGQQVTLRCSSQSGHNTVSWYQQALGQGPQFIFQYYREEENGRGNFPPRFSGLQFPNYSSELNVNALELDDSALYLCASSLSSGKLFFGSGTQLSVL.

The V gene is TRBV20-1, the J gene TRBJ2-5, with 10 bases identical to TRBD2. V lost 6 bases to trimming and J lost 3 bases; unmatched junction nucleotides: 10. Germline loops: CDR1 DFQATT, CDR2 SNEGSKA (reference sequence). This CDR3 is built from 15 residues. The CDR3 coding sequence is TGCAGTGCCCTCCCAGCGAGCGGGGGGGAAGAGACCCAGTACTTC. Translating it yields CSALPASGGEETQYF.

This clonotype was counted only a few times. V usage is TRBV16 and J usage is TRBJ1-5, with D uncertain. The V gene's germline CDR1 is KGHSY and CDR2 FQNENV. The CDR3 runs 15 residues. V shed 0 bases and J shed 1 base, with 7 bases lying between them. CDR3 bases: TGTGCCAGCAGCCAATCGGCAGAAAGCAATCAGCCCCAGCATTTT. This gives the protein CASSQSAESNQPQHF. Based on the CDR3 plus reference TRBV16 and TRBJ1-5, the full variable domain is GEEVAQTPKHLVRGEGQKAKLYCAPIKGHSYVFWYQQVLKNEFKFLISFQNENVFDETGMPKERFSAKCLPNSPCSLEIQATKLEDSAVYFCASSQSAESNQPQHFGDGTRLSIL.

The chain uses TRBV12-3 or TRBV12-4 and TRBJ2-5, with 8 bases that match TRBD1. Gene TRBJ2-7 matches the end of the DNA better, so the J call may be wrong. The CDR3 extends over 17 amino acids. In DNA form, the CDR3 reads TGTGCCAGCAGTTTGCCCTCTACAGGGGGATTTATGTACGAGCAGTACTTC. Its translation: CASSLPSTGGFMYEQYF.

This clonotype appeared a few times. V and J are TRBV6-2 or TRBV6-3 and TRBJ2-7; 8 bases are a match to TRBD1. The CDR3 covers 13 residues. Trimming cost V 10 bases and J 2 bases; bases outside gene matches: 7. Germline V gene data show CDR1 as MNHEY and CDR2 as SVGEGT. The DNA for the CDR3 is TGTGCCACCGTCCCGACAGGGGCCTACGAGCAGTACTTC. It encodes CATVPTGAYEQYF.

The rearrangement links TRBV5-1 to TRBJ1-1; D ambiguous. Trimming took off 5 bases at V and 1 base at J, with 15 bases between the two ends. This CDR3 has 15 amino acids. Germline V lookup: CDR1 SGHRS, CDR2 YFSETQ. CDR3 region: CASSVQDPRNTEAFF. Here the CDR3 DNA reads TGCGCCAGCAGTGTTCAGGACCCCCGGAACACTGAAGCTTTCTTT.

The CDR3, as DNA: TGCAGTGCTAGAGTATCTAGCAAAGGGGAGCTGTTTTTT. Residues: CSARVSSKGELFF. The rearrangement joins TRBV20-1 to TRBJ2-2, with a tentative D call TRBD2 (5 bases). Germline CDR1 DFQATT, CDR2 SNEGSKA (reference sequence). V was cut by 1 base and J by 8 bases, with 11 bases left in between. The length of the CDR3 is 13 residues.

This clonotype was seen only a few times. The chain couples TRBV2 to TRBJ1-4; the D gene is possibly TRBD1 (6 bases). Trimming left V 6 bases short and J 8 bases short, with 10 bases between. Looked up from germline, CDR1 is SNHLY and CDR2 is FYNNEI. The CDR3 has 12 amino acids. The CDR3 DNA follows: TGTGCCAGCAGACAGGGATCGGAAAAACTGTTTTTT. Amino acid sequence: CASRQGSEKLFF.

There are a few counts of this clonotype. This may come from a read error, since a much larger clone is one base off. J is TRBJ2-2 and V is TRBV11-2; either TRBD1 or TRBD2 may fit D (6 bases each). The CDR3 is 16 amino acids. Germline CDR1 reads SGHAT; CDR2 reads FQNNGV. The CDR3 DNA is TGTGCCAGCAGCTTAGGGTGGGGGGCGAACACCGGGGAGCCGTTTTTT. Translation: CASSLGWGANTGEPFF.

This chain uses TRBV7-2 with TRBJ1-1; 7 positions agree with TRBD1. With 1 base clipped from V and 2 bases from J, the junction kept 10 bases outside the gene matches. The CDR3 totals 17 residues. Germline V gene sequence: CDR1 SGHTA, CDR2 FQGNSA. This chain's CDR3 is CASSLESTGTKNTEAFF. The CDR3 DNA is TGTGCCAGCAGCTTAGAGTCGACAGGGACGAAAAACACTGAAGCTTTCTTT.

The gene calls are TRBV3-1 and TRBJ2-5, with D uncertain. The CDR3 has 15 amino acids. Trimming cost V 0 bases and J 1 base, with 9 bases left between them. Germline CDR1 and CDR2: LGHDT and YNNKEL (reference sequence). The CDR3 DNA is TGTGCCAGCAGCCAAGAACCTGTGGCCCAAGAGACCCAGTACTTC. Protein sequence: CASSQEPVAQETQYF.

The table lists this clonotype with a count of one. The V call is TRBV5-1, the J call TRBJ2-5; 7 bases are a match to TRBD1. V was pared by 4 bases and J by 5 bases, with 5 bases of the junction left unmatched. The CDR3 is made up of 13 amino acids. The germline CDR1 and CDR2 sequences are SGHRS and YFSETQ. The CDR3 here is CASSQTGTETQYF. As DNA, the CDR3 is TGCGCCAGCAGCCAGACAGGGACCGAGACCCAGTACTTC.

J is TRBJ1-4 and V is TRBV6-5; D is perhaps TRBD1 (6 bases). Trimming removed 7 bases at V and 3 bases at J, with 12 bases between. CDR3 length: 14 residues. CDR1 MNHEY and CDR2 SVGAGI come from the germline V gene. The CDR3 DNA reads as TGTGCCAGCAACCGCCGGGGGCCTAATGAAAAACTGTTTTTT. Translation: CASNRRGPNEKLFF.

This clonotype was found a few times. The chain recombines TRBV12-5 with TRBJ2-7, with D possibly being TRBD1 or TRBD2 (5 bases each). Germline loops: CDR1 LGHNT, CDR2 FRNRAP. The V end was cut by 2 bases, the J end by 1 base, with 12 bases between. The CDR3 covers 15 residues. The CDR3 is CASGLRMWGSYEQYF. CDR3 in DNA: TGTGCTAGTGGTTTGAGGATGTGGGGGTCCTACGAGCAGTACTTC.

This chain uses TRBV29-1 with TRBJ1-1; D gene uncertain. The V and J ends lost 8 bases and 3 bases respectively, with 16 bases between them. There are 13 residues in the CDR3. CDR1 SQVTM and CDR2 ANQGSEA come from the germline V gene. CDR3 in DNA: TGCAGCCCAGGATTTATGGGTGACACTGAAGCTTTCTTT. Encoded protein: CSPGFMGDTEAFF.

The chain has TRBV7-2 and TRBJ2-3, with D possibly matching TRBD2 (5 bases). V was shortened by 7 bases and J by 3 bases, with 11 bases between the two germline ends. Germline-derived CDR1 and CDR2 are SGHTA and FQGNSA. CDR3 size: 13 residues. CDR3 nucleotides: TGTGCCAGCAACTTGGACTGGACAGATACGCAGTATTTT. Amino acids: CASNLDWTDTQYF.

This clonotype has a handful of counts. The rearrangement joins TRBV7-9 to TRBJ2-5; 7 nucleotides line up with TRBD2. V shed 3 bases and J 0 bases; nucleotides not matched to a gene: 7. Germline V gene lookup returns CDR1 SEHNR and CDR2 FQNEAQ (reference sequence). There are 16 residues in the CDR3. CDR3 DNA sequence: TGTGCCAGCAGCTTCCAGGGAGGGGAAGACCAAGAGACCCAGTACTTC. It translates to CASSFQGGEDQETQYF.

This rearrangement joins TRBV15 to TRBJ2-1; 9 nucleotides line up with TRBD1. The CDR3 has 15 amino acids. Germline V gene data show CDR1 as LNHNV and CDR2 as YYDKDF (reference sequence). V trimming: 6 bases; J trimming: 8 bases; junction bases outside the gene matches: 11. The CDR3 sequence is CATRDRQGVGYEQFF. The CDR3 region has the DNA TGTGCCACCAGGGATAGACAGGGGGTAGGCTATGAGCAGTTCTTC.

This clonotype was detected a few times. This chain links TRBV12-3 or TRBV12-4 with TRBJ2-4; TRBD1 aligns across 7 bases. There are 13 residues in the CDR3. The J segment lost 8 bases and the V segment lost 4 bases, leaving 5 bases of the junction unmatched. The CDR3: CASSSYRGDIQYF. CDR3 bases: TGTGCCAGCAGTTCATACAGGGGAGACATTCAGTACTTC.

This clonotype was detected only a few times. The chain links TRBV19 to TRBJ2-3; D is possibly TRBD2 (5 bases). From germline, CDR1 is LNHDA and CDR2 SQIVND (reference sequence). V lost 0 bases, J lost 4 bases, and 23 bases lay in between. The CDR3 totals 19 residues. The CDR3 spells CASSIDGFGLSGVSDTQYF. CDR3 DNA: TGTGCCAGTAGTATAGACGGCTTCGGGCTCTCCGGGGTTTCAGATACGCAGTATTTT.